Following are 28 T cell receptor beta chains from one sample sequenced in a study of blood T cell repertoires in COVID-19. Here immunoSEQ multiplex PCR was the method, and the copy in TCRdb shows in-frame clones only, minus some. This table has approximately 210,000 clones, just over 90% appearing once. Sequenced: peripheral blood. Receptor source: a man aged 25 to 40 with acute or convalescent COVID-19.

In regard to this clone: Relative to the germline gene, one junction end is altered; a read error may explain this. DNA for the CDR3: TGTGCCAGCAGTCTAGCGGGAGTAGGTGAGCAGTACTTC. It translates to CASSLAGVGEQYF. V and J are TRBV12-3 or TRBV12-4 and TRBJ2-7, with TRBD2 matching 10 bases. The CDR3 has 13 residues.

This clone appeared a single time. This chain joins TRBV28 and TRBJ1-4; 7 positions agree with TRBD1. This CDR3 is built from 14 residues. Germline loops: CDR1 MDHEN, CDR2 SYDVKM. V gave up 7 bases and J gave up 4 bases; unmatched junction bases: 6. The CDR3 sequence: CASKPGGFNEKLFF. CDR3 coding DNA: TGTGCCAGCAAACCAGGGGGGTTTAATGAAAAACTGTTTTTT.

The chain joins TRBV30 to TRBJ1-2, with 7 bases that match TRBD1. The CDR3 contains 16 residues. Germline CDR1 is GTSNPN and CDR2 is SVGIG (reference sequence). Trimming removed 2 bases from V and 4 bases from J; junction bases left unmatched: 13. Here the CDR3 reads CAWSTETGSLSYGYTF. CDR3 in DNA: TGTGCCTGGAGTACTGAGACAGGGTCCTTATCCTATGGCTACACCTTC.

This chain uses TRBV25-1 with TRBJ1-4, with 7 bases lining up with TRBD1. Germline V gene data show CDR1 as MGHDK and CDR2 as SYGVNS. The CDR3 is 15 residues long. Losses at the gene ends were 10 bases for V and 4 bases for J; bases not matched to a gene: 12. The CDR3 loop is CATSYAGQINEKLFF. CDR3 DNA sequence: TGTGCCACCTCTTACGCGGGACAGATTAATGAAAAACTGTTTTTT.

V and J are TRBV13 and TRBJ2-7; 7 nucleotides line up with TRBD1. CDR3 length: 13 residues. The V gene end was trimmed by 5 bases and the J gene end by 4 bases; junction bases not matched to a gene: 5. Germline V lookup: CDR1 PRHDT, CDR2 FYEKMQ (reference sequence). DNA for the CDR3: TGTGCCAGCAGCCCGGGACAGAGGTACGAGCAGTACTTC. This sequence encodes CASSPGQRYEQYF.

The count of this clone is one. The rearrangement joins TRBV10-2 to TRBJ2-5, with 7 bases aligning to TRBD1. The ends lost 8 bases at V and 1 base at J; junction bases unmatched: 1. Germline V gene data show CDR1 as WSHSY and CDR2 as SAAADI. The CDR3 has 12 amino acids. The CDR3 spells CASRTGQETQYF. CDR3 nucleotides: TGCGCCAGCCGGACAGGCCAAGAGACCCAGTACTTC.

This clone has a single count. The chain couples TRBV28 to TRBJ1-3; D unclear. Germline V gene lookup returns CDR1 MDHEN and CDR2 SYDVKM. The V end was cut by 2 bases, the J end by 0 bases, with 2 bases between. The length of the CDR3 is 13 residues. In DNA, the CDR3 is TGTGCCAGCAGTTTACTCTCTGGAAACACCATATATTTT. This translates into CASSLLSGNTIYF.

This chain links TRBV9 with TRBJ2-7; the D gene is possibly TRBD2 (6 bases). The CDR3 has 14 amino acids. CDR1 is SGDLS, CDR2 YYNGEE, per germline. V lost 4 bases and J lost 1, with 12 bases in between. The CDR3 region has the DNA TGTGCCAGCAGCCCGCATCGGGGGTCCTACGAGCAGTACTTC. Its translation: CASSPHRGSYEQYF.

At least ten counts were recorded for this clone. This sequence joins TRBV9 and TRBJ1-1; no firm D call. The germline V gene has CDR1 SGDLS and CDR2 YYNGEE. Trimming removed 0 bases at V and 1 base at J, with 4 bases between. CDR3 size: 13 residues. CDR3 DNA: TGTGCCAGCAGCGTAGAACAGAACACTGAAGCTTTCTTT. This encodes CASSVEQNTEAFF.

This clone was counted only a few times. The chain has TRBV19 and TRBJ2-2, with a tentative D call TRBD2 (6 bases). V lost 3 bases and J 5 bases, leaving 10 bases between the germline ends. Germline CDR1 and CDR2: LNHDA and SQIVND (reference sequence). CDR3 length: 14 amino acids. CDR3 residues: CASSMSGVTGELFF. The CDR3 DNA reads TGTGCCAGTAGTATGTCGGGAGTGACCGGGGAGCTGTTTTTT.

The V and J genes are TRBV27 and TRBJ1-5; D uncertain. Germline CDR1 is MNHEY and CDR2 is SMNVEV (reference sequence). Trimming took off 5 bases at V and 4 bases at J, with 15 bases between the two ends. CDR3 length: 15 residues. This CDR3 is CASSPSAGWNQPQHF. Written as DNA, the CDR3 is TGTGCCAGCAGTCCCTCCGCGGGGTGGAATCAGCCCCAGCATTTT.

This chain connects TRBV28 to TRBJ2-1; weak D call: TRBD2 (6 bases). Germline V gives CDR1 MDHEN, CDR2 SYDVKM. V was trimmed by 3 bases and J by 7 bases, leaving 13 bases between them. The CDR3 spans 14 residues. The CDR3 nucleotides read TGTGCCAGCAGTTTTGTCGGGAGTGGGAATGAGCAGTTCTTC. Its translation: CASSFVGSGNEQFF.

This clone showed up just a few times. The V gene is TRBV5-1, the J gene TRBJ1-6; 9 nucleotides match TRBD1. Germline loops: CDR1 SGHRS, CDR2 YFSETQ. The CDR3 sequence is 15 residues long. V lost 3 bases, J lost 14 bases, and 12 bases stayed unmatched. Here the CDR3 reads CASSSGTGRAETLHF. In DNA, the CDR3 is TGCGCCAGCAGCTCGGGGACAGGGCGGGCCGAAACCCTCCACTTT.

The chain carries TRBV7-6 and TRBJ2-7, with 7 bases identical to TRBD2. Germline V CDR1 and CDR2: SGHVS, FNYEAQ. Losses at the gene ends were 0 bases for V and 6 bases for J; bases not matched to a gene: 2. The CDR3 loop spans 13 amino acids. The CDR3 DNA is TGTGCCAGCAGCTTAGCGGGAGGGGTCGAGCAGTACTTC. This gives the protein CASSLAGGVEQYF.

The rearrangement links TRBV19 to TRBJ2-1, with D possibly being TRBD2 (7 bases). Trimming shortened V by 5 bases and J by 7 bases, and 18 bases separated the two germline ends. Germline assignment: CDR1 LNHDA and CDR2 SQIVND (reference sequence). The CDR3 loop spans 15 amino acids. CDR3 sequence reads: CASSARGAGWNEQFF. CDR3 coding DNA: TGTGCCAGTAGTGCACGGGGGGCAGGTTGGAATGAGCAGTTCTTC. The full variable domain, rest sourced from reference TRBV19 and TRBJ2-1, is DGGITQSPKYLFRKEGQNVTLSCEQNLNHDAMYWYRQDPGQGLRLIYYSQIVNDFQKGDIAEGYSVSREKKESFPLTVTSAQKNPTAFYLCASSARGAGWNEQFFGPGTRLTVL.

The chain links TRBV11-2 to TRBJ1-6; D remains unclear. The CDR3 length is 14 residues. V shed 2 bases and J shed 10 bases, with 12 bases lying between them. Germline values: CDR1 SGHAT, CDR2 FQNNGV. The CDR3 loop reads CASSLPLRGSPLHF. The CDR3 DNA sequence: TGTGCCAGCAGCTTACCTTTAAGAGGGTCACCCCTCCACTTT.

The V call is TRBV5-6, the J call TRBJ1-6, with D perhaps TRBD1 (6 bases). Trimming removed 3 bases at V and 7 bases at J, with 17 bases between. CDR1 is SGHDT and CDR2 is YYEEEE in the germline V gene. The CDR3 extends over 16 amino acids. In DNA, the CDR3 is TGTGCCAGCAGCTCGACAGGCTTAATTAACAATTCACCCCTCCACTTT. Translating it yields CASSSTGLINNSPLHF.

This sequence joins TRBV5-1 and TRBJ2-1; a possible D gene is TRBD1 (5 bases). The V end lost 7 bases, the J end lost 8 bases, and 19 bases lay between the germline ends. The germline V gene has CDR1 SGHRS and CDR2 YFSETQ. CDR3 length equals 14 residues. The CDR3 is CASAGNAQADEQFF. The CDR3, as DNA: TGCGCCAGCGCCGGCAACGCACAGGCCGATGAGCAGTTCTTC.

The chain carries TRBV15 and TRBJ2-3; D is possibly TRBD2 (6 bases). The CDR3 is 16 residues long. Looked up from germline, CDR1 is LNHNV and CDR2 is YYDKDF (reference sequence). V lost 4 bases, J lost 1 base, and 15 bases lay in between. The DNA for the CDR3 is TGTGCCACCAGCATCGGCGGGATGGGGGGCACAGATACGCAGTATTTT. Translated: CATSIGGMGGTDTQYF.

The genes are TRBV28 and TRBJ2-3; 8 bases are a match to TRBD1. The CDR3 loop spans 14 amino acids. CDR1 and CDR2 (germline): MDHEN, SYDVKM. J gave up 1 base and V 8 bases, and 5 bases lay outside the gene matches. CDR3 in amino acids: CASGTTGGTDTQYF. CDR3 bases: TGTGCCAGCGGAACGACAGGGGGCACAGATACGCAGTATTTT.

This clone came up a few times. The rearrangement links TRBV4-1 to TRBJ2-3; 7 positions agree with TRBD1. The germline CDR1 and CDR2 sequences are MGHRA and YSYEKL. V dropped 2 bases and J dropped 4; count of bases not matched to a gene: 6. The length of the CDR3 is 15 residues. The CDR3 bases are TGCGCCAGCAGCCAACAACAGGGGATTTCAGATACGCAGTATTTT. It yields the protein CASSQQQGISDTQYF.

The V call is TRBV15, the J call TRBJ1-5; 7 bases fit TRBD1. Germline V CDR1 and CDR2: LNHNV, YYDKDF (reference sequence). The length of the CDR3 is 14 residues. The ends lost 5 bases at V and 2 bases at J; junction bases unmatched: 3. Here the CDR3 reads CATSHGQGNQPQHF. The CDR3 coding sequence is TGTGCCACCAGCCACGGACAGGGCAATCAGCCCCAGCATTTT.

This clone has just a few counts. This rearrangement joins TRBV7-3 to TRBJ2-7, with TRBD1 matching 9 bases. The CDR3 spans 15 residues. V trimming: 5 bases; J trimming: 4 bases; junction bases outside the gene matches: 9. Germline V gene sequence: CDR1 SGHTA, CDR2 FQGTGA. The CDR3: CASSKDRGYRYEQYF. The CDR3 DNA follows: TGTGCCAGCAGCAAAGACAGGGGGTACCGATACGAGCAGTACTTC.

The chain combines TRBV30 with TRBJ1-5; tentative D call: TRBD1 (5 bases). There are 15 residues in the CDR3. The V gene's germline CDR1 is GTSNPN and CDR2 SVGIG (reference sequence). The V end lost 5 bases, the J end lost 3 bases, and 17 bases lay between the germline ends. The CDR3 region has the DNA TGTGCCTGGTCGAGGAAGGGGAGGGTCAATCAGCCCCAGCATTTT. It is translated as CAWSRKGRVNQPQHF.

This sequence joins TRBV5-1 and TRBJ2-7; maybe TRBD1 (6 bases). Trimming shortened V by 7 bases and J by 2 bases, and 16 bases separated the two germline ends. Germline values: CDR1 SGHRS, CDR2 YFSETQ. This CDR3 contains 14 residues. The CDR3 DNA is TGCGCCAGCGGGTTAGGGGGTGAAACCTACGAGCAGTACTTC. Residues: CASGLGGETYEQYF.

The CDR3 protein is CASSITGGTPYGYTF. CDR3 nucleotides: TGTGCCAGTAGTATTACAGGGGGCACGCCTTATGGCTACACCTTC. The chain has TRBV19 and TRBJ1-2, with 9 bases matching TRBD1. V lost 3 bases and J lost 5; bases outside the gene matches: 7. This CDR3 is 15 amino acids long. The V gene's germline CDR1 is LNHDA and CDR2 SQIVND (reference sequence).

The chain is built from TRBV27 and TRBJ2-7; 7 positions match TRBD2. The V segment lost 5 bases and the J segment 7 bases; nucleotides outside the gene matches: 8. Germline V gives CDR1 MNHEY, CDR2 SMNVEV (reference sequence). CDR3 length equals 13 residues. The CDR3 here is CASSEPLAKEQYF. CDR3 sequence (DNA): TGTGCCAGCAGTGAACCACTAGCGAAAGAGCAGTACTTC.

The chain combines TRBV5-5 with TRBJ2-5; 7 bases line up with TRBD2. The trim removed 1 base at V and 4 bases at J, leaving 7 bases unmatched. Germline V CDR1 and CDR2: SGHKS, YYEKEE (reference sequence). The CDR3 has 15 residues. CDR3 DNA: TGTGCCAGCAGCTTGTCATTAACGGGGGGAGAGACCCAGTACTTC. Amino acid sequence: CASSLSLTGGETQYF.